This entry lists 2 T cell receptor beta chains sequenced from one sample in a study of blood T cells in healthy people across ages. The second PCR ran roughly 6 to 11 cycles with a sample-barcoded 5' primer and J-beta primers. TCRdb ran MiXCR on the 5' RACE reads and lists one entry per CDR3 protein. Of approximately 2,000,000 distinct CDR3 sequences detected, 35% to 50% appear once; the ten largest clones hold roughly 23%. The sample taken for sequencing was blood. The receptors here all came from a human donor in good health.

This clonotype turned up a few times. A much more abundant neighbour one base away suggests this may be a read error. The gene calls are TRBV29-1 and TRBJ2-7; D may be TRBD2 (5 bases). This CDR3 has 13 amino acids. Germline V gene sequence: CDR1 SQVTM, CDR2 ANQGSEA. V was pared by 3 bases and J by 6 bases, with 15 bases between. The CDR3 loop is CSVETPYRGEQYF. CDR3 bases: TGCAGCGTTGAGACACCTTATCGGGGCGAGCAGTACTTC.

V and J are TRBV5-1 and TRBJ1-5; TRBD1 matches 7 bases. CDR3 length equals 14 residues. CDR1 and CDR2 (germline): SGHRS, YFSETQ. J was trimmed by 7 bases and V by 4 bases; bases with no gene match: 8. The CDR3 spells CASSLDRDGQPQHF. The CDR3 coding sequence is TGCGCCAGCAGCCTCGACAGGGACGGGCAGCCCCAGCATTTT.